The subject of this entry is one TCR beta chain. The record originates from a study of CD8 T cells in Susac syndrome. With random hexamers, reverse transcription was performed on about 0.5 to 1 ug of RNA. Using its own MiXCR run on the immunoSEQ multiplex PCR reads, TCRdb lists one record per CDR3 protein. The sample consists of just over 300,000 distinct CDR3 sequences, roughly 94% of them appearing once. Control patients had untreated stable or active relapsing-remitting multiple sclerosis by revised McDonald criteria. V dropped 1 base and J dropped 6; count of bases not matched to a gene: 7. This CDR3 is 14 amino acids long. The germline V gene has CDR1 SGHNT and CDR2 YYREEE (reference sequence).

The TCR sequence derives from a human donor with multiple sclerosis. This sequence joins TRBV5-4 and TRBJ2-7; 7 nucleotides agree with TRBD1. The specimen sequenced was CD4+ T cells from PBMCs. The CDR3 reads CASSLPSRGSEQYF. For the CDR3, the DNA is TGTGCCAGCAGCTTGCCTTCCAGGGGGAGCGAGCAGTACTTC.